Listed here are 19 T cell receptor beta chains from one sample, sequenced in a study of CD8+ T cells in alopecia areata. Sorting of pooled cutaneous lymph node cells was based on CD4, CD8alpha, NKG2D, NKG2ACE and other markers. It was cDNA, reverse transcribed from extracted RNA, that served as the sequencing template. Produced via immunoSEQ multiplex PCR; TCRdb's table is partial and in-frame only. The repertoire yields more than 250,000 clones, none seen only once; the top ten contain roughly 1.2%. Sample: CD4+ T cells sorted from a lymph node. Every receptor here comes from a C3H/HeJ mouse with alopecia areata. MHC haplotype: H2-k.

Turning to this clone: Mouse germline and gene names are used. The observed sequence ends 4 residues before the CDR3 terminus, with the missing tail filled in from the germline J gene. This sequence joins TRBV13-3 and TRBJ2-7; 8 nucleotides agree with TRBD2. J gave up 3 bases and V 0 bases, and 5 bases lay outside the gene matches. The CDR3 is 15 residues long. CDR1 NNHDY and CDR2 SYVADS come from the germline V gene. CDR3 bases read: TGTGCCAGCAGTGATGCCCTGGGGGGCCACTAT. It translates to CASSDALGGHY. In full, the CDR3 reads CASSDALGGHYEQYF.

Comment on this clone: Genes and germline come from the mouse. The read comes to an end 4 residues before the CDR3 does, leaving the germline J gene to fill in the end. The V and J genes are TRBV31 and TRBJ2-4; 9 nucleotides match TRBD1. J gave up 1 base and V 3 bases, and 2 bases lay outside the gene matches. Germline V lookup: CDR1 GKSSPN, CDR2 SITVG. There are 14 residues in the CDR3. CDR3 loop: CAWSWTGGQNTLYF. The CDR3 DNA, read in part, is TGTGCCTGGAGCTGGACAGGGGGTCAAAAC.

Regarding this clone: All gene names here are mouse names. The read ends 4 residues before the CDR3 terminus; that terminus is restored from the germline J gene. The rearrangement links TRBV3 to TRBJ2-5, with TRBD1 identical over 11 bases. Unmatched junction bases numbered 3, after V lost 2 bases and J lost 2 bases. CDR3 size: 16 residues. The germline gives CDR1 SNHLY, CDR2 FYNGKV (reference sequence). CDR3: CASSLRDRGGQDTQYF. The CDR3 bases that were read are TGTGCCAGCAGCTTAAGGGACAGGGGGGGCCAAGAC.

This clone has just a few counts. Genes and germline come from the mouse. The missing CDR3 end, 4 residues past where the read stops, is filled in from the germline J gene. Within the sample, other DNA sequences also encode this same CDR3. The rearrangement joins TRBV13-2 to TRBJ2-1, with D possibly matching TRBD1 (6 bases). The CDR3 sequence is 13 residues long. Germline V lookup: CDR1 NNHNN, CDR2 SYGAGS (reference sequence). V was trimmed by 4 bases and J by 3 bases, leaving 8 bases between them. CDR3 residues: CASGTGFYAEQFF. The CDR3 bases that were read are TGTGCCAGCGGTACAGGGTTCTATGCT.

This clone has only a few counts. Gene names refer to mouse genes. The CDR3 end lies 3 residues beyond the end of the read and is filled in from the germline J gene. Other DNA sequences in the same sample also yield this CDR3. The chain couples TRBV1 to TRBJ1-6; no reliable D call. Being an ORF, TRBJ1-6 has a function that is uncertain. CDR3 size: 12 residues. V lost 1 base and J lost 10, with 5 bases in between. Germline CDR1 NSQYPW, CDR2 LRSPGD (reference sequence). The sequenced CDR3 bases are TGCACCTGCAGTGCAGGGGTCTCGCCC. Translated, it gives CTCSAGVSP. The CDR3 in full is CTCSAGVSPLYF.

On this clone: Mouse names are used for the genes. The sequenced fragment ends 3 residues before the CDR3 boundary, so the rest is inferred from the germline J gene. The V call is TRBV13-1, the J call TRBJ1-6, with D maybe TRBD1 (6 bases). TRBJ1-6 is treated as an ORF (open reading frame) with a function not yet certain. CDR3 length: 17 residues. Germline CDR1 and CDR2: NSHNY and SYGAGN. V was clipped by 3 bases and J by 0 bases, with 13 bases between them. The DNA read from the CDR3 is TGTGCCAGCAGTGGTCCCGGGACAAATTCCTATAATTCGCCC. Translating gives CASSGPGTNSYNSP. The CDR3 in its entirety is CASSGPGTNSYNSPLYF.

About this clone: Mouse gene names apply. The CDR3 end lies 3 residues beyond the end of the read and is filled in from the germline J gene. This chain joins TRBV19 and TRBJ1-6; no clear D. TRBJ1-6 carries the ORF label, with uncertain function. Between the trimmed V and J ends, which lost 2 bases and 3 bases, there was a span of 6 bases. From germline, CDR1 is FNHDT and CDR2 SITEND (reference sequence). The CDR3 consists of 14 residues. CDR3 DNA, as far as it was read: TGTGCCAGCAGTATCCAGGTCTATAATTCGCCC. This codes for CASSIQVYNSP. The whole CDR3 reads CASSIQVYNSPLYF.

In the case of this clone: Genes and germline are mouse. The read gets to within 4 residues of the CDR3 end, and the germline J gene fills in the rest. The chain uses TRBV16 and TRBJ1-1; 9 nucleotides match TRBD1. Germline trimming cut 9 bases from V and 1 base from J; bases unmatched to any gene: 6. Germline V gives CDR1 SGHSA, CDR2 FRNQAP. The CDR3 contains 14 residues. CDR3 DNA, as far as it was read: TGTGCAAGGGCGACAGGGGGGGAAAACACA. Protein sequence: CARATGGENT. The entire CDR3 reads CARATGGENTEVFF.

The table lists this clone with a few counts. All gene names here are mouse names. The CDR3 end is not reached by the read, which stops 4 residues before it; the germline J gene fills it in. The sample contains more than one DNA sequence encoding this CDR3. The chain is built from TRBV13-1 and TRBJ1-2; 7 bases are a match to TRBD1. Germline values: CDR1 NSHNY, CDR2 SYGAGN. The CDR3 has 13 residues. The junction had 1 base not matched to a gene; V was cut back by 3 bases and J by 2 bases. Here the CDR3 reads CASSVDRNSDYTF. CDR3 bases read: TGTGCCAGCAGTGTGGACAGGAACTCC.

In regard to this clone: The genes and germline here are from mouse. Read coverage stops 4 residues before the CDR3 terminus; the germline J gene supplies the remainder. Other DNA sequences from this sample encode an identical CDR3 as well. The rearrangement uses TRBV5 and TRBJ2-7; the D gene is possibly TRBD1 (5 bases). The length of the CDR3 is 13 residues. Germline V lookup: CDR1 LGHNA, CDR2 YNLKQL (reference sequence). Trimming pared 4 bases from V and 3 bases from J, leaving 10 bases between. The CDR3 here is CASSRDRNYEQYF. The DNA read from the CDR3 is TGTGCCAGCAGCCGTGACAGAAACTAT.

This clone was seen a few times. The germline and genes are mouse ones. The sample has other DNA sequences that encode this CDR3 too. The CDR3 bases that were read are TGTGCCAGCAGTGATGTCAGTCAAGAC. Amino acids: CASSDVSQD. The CDR3 as a whole reads CASSDVSQDTQYF. The chain joins TRBV13-1 to TRBJ2-5, with D hard to call. The sequenced fragment ends 4 residues before the CDR3 boundary, so the rest is inferred from the germline J gene. The CDR3 extends over 13 amino acids. The germline V and J ends were trimmed by 0 bases and 3 bases, with 5 bases remaining between them. CDR1 and CDR2 (germline): NSHNY, SYGAGN.

In this sample, this clone turned up a few times. The genes and germline here are from mouse. The read comes to an end 4 residues before the CDR3 does, leaving the germline J gene to fill in the end. V usage is TRBV31 and J usage is TRBJ1-1; 8 bases align to TRBD1. V dropped 3 bases and J dropped 3; count of bases not matched to a gene: 6. The germline gives CDR1 GKSSPN, CDR2 SITVG. This CDR3 has 14 residues. CDR3 in amino acids: CAWSPDRVDTEVFF. The part of the CDR3 DNA that was read is TGTGCCTGGAGCCCGGACAGGGTGGACACA.

Worth noting for this clone: Gene names refer to mouse genes. From the germline J gene comes the end of the CDR3, since the read stops 4 residues before it. This chain links TRBV1 with TRBJ2-5, with D perhaps matching TRBD1 (6 bases). V gave up 4 bases and J gave up 1 base, with 12 bases separating them. The CDR3 covers 15 residues. CDR1 NSQYPW and CDR2 LRSPGD come from the germline V gene (reference sequence). The CDR3 sequence: CTCSGVRGDQDTQYF. CDR3 DNA (partial): TGCACCTGCAGTGGGGTCAGGGGAGACCAAGAC.

This clone showed up just a few times. The gene symbols are mouse symbols. The CDR3 goes on 4 residues after the read ends, and that part is filled in from the germline J gene. The chain uses TRBV13-1 and TRBJ2-5; 10 nucleotides line up with TRBD2. Germline lookup yields CDR1 NSHNY and CDR2 SYGAGN. CDR3 length: 14 amino acids. CDR3 residues: CASSGGLGRDTQYF. Incomplete CDR3 DNA: TGTGCCAGCAGTGGGGGACTGGGGAGAGAC.

This clone came up a few times. Gene names and germline refer to mouse. The read terminates 4 residues before the CDR3 end, so the remaining end is supplied by the germline J gene. The chain couples TRBV13-2 to TRBJ1-2; TRBD1 is a possible D gene (6 bases). Trimming pared 0 bases from V and 0 bases from J, leaving 12 bases between. Germline CDR1 NNHNN, CDR2 SYGAGS (reference sequence). The CDR3 sequence is 16 residues long. CDR3 protein: CASGDARGQANSDYTF. The CDR3 DNA, read in part, is TGTGCCAGCGGTGATGCAAGGGGACAAGCAAACTCC.

The table lists this clone with a few counts. Genes and germline come from the mouse. The read finishes 4 residues shy of the CDR3 end, and the germline J gene is used to complete it. The rearrangement uses TRBV13-3 and TRBJ2-2; 7 bases align to TRBD2. Germline CDR1 reads NNHDY; CDR2 reads SYVADS. The V segment lost 6 bases and the J segment 5 bases; nucleotides outside the gene matches: 7. The CDR3 runs 14 residues. CDR3 loop: CASNLGGWTGQLYF. CDR3 DNA, as far as it was read: TGTGCCAGCAATTTGGGGGGATGGACCGGG. The full variable domain, with the rest looked up from reference TRBV13-3 and TRBJ2-2, is EAAVTQSPRSKVAVTGGKVTLSCHQTNNHDYMYWYRQDTGHGLRLIHYSYVADSTEKGDIPDGYKASRPSQENFSLILELASLSQTAVYFCASNLGGWTGQLYFGEGSKLTVL.

This clone was counted a few times. Mouse gene names apply. From the germline J gene comes the end of the CDR3, since the read stops 4 residues before it. This rearrangement joins TRBV1 to TRBJ2-4; TRBD1 aligns across 7 bases. CDR3 length equals 14 residues. Germline CDR1 is NSQYPW and CDR2 is LRSPGD (reference sequence). Partial CDR3 DNA: TGCACCTGCAGTGCAGAGGGACAGTTAAAC. Protein: CTCSAEGQLN. The full CDR3 reads CTCSAEGQLNTLYF.

As concerns this clone: Gene names and germline match the mouse. With the read ending 4 residues before the CDR3 end, the germline J gene is used to fill in that end. V gene TRBV19 combines with J gene TRBJ1-1; the match to TRBD1 covers 9 bases. V lost 4 bases to trimming and J lost 4 bases; unmatched junction nucleotides: 8. Germline V lookup: CDR1 FNHDT, CDR2 SITEND (reference sequence). CDR3 length: 15 residues. CDR3 in amino acids: CASSSGTGRVTEVFF. The covered CDR3 bases are TGTGCCAGCAGTTCCGGGACAGGGAGGGTCACA.

Concerning this clone: Gene names are the mouse ones. The read terminates 4 residues before the CDR3 end, so the remaining end is supplied by the germline J gene. The V and J genes are TRBV13-2 and TRBJ2-3, with 7 bases that match TRBD1. The CDR3 has 14 residues. Trimming cost V 3 bases and J 1 base; bases outside gene matches: 2. CDR1 is NNHNN and CDR2 is SYGAGS in the germline V gene (reference sequence). This chain's CDR3 is CASGAQGRAETLYF. The sequenced part of the CDR3 DNA is TGTGCCAGCGGTGCACAGGGGCGTGCAGAA.